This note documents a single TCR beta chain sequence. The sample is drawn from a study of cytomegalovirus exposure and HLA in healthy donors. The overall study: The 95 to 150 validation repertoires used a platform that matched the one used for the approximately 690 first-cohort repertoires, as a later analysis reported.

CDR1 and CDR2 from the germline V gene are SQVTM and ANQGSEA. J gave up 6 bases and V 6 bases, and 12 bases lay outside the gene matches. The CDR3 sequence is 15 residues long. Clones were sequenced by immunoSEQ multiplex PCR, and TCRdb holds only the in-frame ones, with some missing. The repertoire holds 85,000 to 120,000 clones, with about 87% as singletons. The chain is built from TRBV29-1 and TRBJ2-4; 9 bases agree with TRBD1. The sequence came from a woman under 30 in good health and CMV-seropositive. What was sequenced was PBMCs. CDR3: CSVAGTGMFGNIQYF. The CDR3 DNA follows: TGCAGCGTGGCCGGGACAGGGATGTTTGGAAACATTCAGTACTTC.